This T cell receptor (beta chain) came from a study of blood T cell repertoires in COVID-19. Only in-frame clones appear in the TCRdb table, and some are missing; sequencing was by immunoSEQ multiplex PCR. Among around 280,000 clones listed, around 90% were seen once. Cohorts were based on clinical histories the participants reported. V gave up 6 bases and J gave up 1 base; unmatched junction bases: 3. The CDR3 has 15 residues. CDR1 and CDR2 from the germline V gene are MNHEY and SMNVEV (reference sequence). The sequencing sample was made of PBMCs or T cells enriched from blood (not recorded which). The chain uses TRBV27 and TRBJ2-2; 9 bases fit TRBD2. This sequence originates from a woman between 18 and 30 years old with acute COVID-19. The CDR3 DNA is TGTGCCAGCAGAGTGACTAGCGGGAACACCGGGGAGCTGTTTTTT. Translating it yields CASRVTSGNTGELFF.